This TCR beta chain was recorded in a study of blood T cell repertoires in COVID-19. The wider study: The United States, Italy and Spain were the sources of the acute and convalescent COVID-19 samples. Nucleic acid was either cDNA or gDNA, and it came from T cells, B-cell-depleted T cells, or PBMCs.

Germline V gives CDR1 SGDLS, CDR2 YYNGEE. This CDR3 comprises 15 residues. V dropped 0 bases and J dropped 9; count of bases not matched to a gene: 9. The authors' processing: Nucleated cell number was recorded as an estimate derived from reference gene primer amplification. Profiled with immunoSEQ multiplex PCR; TCRdb holds only in-frame clones, not every one. That table supplies the V and J calls and clone size; D and trimming were determined from the DNA. The table has some 90,000 clones, 86% seen once; the top ten hold more than 1%. This receptor was obtained from an elderly man with active or convalescent COVID-19. The material sequenced was peripheral blood. V gene TRBV9 combines with J gene TRBJ2-1, with TRBD2 identical over 7 bases. CDR3 DNA sequence: TGTGCCAGCAGCGTAGGTGGGAGGGCCGGGGCTGAGCAGTTCTTC. Its protein is CASSVGGRAGAEQFF. Based on the CDR3 plus reference TRBV9 and TRBJ2-1, the full variable domain is DSGVTQTPKHLITATGQRVTLRCSPRSGDLSVYWYQQSLDQGLQFLIQYYNGEERAKGNILERFSAQQFPDLHSELNLSSLELGDSALYFCASSVGGRAGAEQFFGPGTRLTVL.